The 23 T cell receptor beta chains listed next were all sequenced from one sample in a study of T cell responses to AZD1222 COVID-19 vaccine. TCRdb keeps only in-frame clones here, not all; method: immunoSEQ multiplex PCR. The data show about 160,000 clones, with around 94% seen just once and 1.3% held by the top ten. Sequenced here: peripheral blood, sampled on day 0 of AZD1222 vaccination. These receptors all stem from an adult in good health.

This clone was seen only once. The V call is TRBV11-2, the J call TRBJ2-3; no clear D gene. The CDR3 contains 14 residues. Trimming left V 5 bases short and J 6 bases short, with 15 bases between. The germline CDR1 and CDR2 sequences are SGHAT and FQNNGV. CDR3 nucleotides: TGTGCCAGCAGCGCCAGGATTATAGGGGATACGCAGTATTTT. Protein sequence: CASSARIIGDTQYF.

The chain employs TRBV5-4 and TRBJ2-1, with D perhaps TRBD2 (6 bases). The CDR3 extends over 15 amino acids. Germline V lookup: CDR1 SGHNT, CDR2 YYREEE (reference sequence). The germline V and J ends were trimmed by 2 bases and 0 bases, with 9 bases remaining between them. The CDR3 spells CASSFTSNSYNEQFF. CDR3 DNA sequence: TGTGCCAGCAGCTTTACTAGCAACTCCTACAATGAGCAGTTCTTC.

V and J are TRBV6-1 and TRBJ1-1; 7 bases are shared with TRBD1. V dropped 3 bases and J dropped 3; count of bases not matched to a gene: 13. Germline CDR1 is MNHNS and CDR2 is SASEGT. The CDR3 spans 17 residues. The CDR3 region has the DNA TGTGCCAGCAGTGATTTGTTTTGGTGGCAGGGGGACACTGAAGCTTTCTTT. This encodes CASSDLFWWQGDTEAFF.

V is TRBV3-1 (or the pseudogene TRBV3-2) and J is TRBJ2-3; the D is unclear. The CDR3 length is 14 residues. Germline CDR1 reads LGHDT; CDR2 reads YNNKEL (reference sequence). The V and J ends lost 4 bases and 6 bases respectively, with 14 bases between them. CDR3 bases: TGTGCCAGCAGCCGGGGATGGGTTCAGGATACGCAGTATTTT. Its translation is CASSRGWVQDTQYF.

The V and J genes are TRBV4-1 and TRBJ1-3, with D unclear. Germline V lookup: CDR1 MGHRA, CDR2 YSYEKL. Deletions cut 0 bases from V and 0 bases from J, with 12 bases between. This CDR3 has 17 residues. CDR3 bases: TGCGCCAGCAGCCAAGATCTCGGGGTCCTCTCTGGAAACACCATATATTTT. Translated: CASSQDLGVLSGNTIYF.

The CDR3 loop is CASSLAGGGAGGTEAFF. The CDR3 nucleotides read TGTGCCAGCAGCTTGGCCGGAGGGGGCGCCGGTGGAACTGAAGCTTTCTTT. V gene TRBV5-5 combines with J gene TRBJ1-1; 7 bases line up with TRBD1. Germline CDR1 reads SGHKS; CDR2 reads YYEKEE (reference sequence). J gave up 5 bases and V 0 bases, and 13 bases lay outside the gene matches. The CDR3 contains 17 residues.

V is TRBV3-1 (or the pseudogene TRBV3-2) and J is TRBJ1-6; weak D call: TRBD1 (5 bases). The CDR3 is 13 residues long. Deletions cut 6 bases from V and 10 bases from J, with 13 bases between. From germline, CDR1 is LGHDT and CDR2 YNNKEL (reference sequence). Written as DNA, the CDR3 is TGTGCCAGCAGTCTGGGACGTGACTCACCCCTCCACTTT. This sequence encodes CASSLGRDSPLHF.

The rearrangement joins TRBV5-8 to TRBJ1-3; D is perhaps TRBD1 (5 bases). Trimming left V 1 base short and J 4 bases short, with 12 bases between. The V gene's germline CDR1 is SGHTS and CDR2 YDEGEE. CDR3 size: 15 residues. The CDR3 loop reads CASSLFRGDGNTIYF. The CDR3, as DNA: TGTGCCAGCAGCTTGTTCCGGGGGGACGGAAACACCATATATTTT.

The CDR3 region has the DNA TGTGCCAGCAGCTTAGAGGACCGGACTTATGGCTACACCTTC. This translates into CASSLEDRTYGYTF. The chain employs TRBV7-9 and TRBJ1-2; no definite D call. CDR3 length: 14 residues. Germline assignment: CDR1 SEHNR and CDR2 FQNEAQ (reference sequence). V dropped 1 base and J dropped 5 bases, with 11 bases sitting between them.

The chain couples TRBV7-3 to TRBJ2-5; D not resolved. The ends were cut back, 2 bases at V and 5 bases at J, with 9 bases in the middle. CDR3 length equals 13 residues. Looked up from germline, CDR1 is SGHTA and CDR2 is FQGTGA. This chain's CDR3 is CASSLGLFETQYF. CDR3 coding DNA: TGTGCCAGCAGCTTAGGTCTTTTCGAGACCCAGTACTTC.

CDR3 sequence: CASSVGDQPQHF. The CDR3 DNA follows: TGTGCCAGCAGCGTAGGTGACCAGCCCCAGCATTTT. The V gene is TRBV9, the J gene TRBJ1-5; D unresolved. The CDR3 contains 12 residues. Germline loops: CDR1 SGDLS, CDR2 YYNGEE. With 0 bases removed from V and 7 bases from J, the gap between germline ends came to 5 bases.

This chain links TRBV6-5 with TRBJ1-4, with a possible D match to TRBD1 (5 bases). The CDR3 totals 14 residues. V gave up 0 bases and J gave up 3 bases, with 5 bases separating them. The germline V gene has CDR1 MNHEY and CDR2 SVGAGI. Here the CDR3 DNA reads TGTGCCAGCAGTTACTCGGGGGCTAATGAAAAACTGTTTTTT. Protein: CASSYSGANEKLFF.

The DNA of the CDR3 is TGTGCCAGCAGCTTGACAGGCTTATATAATTCACCCCTCCACTTT. Its translation: CASSLTGLYNSPLHF. V is TRBV5-4 and J is TRBJ1-6, with D perhaps TRBD1 (5 bases). In germline, CDR1 is SGHNT, CDR2 YYREEE (reference sequence). The V end was cut by 1 base, the J end by 4 bases, with 9 bases between. The CDR3 covers 15 residues.

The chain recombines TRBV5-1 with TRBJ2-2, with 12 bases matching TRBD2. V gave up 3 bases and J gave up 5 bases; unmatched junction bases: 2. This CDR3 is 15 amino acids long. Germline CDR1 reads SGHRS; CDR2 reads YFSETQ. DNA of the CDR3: TGCGCCAGCAGCTACCTAGCGGGGGGGACCGGGGAGCTGTTTTTT. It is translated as CASSYLAGGTGELFF.

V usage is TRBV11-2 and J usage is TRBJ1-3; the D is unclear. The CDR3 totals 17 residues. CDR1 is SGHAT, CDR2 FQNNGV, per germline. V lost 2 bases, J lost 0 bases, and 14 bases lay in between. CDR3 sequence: CASSLLPILGSGNTIYF. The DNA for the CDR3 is TGTGCCAGCAGCTTATTACCAATTCTGGGCTCTGGAAACACCATATATTTT.

The CDR3, as DNA: TGCAGCGCTGGACAGGGCCGCGGCTACACCTTC. It specifies CSAGQGRGYTF. The V call is TRBV29-1, the J call TRBJ1-2; 8 nucleotides line up with TRBD1. V shed 7 bases and J 8 bases; nucleotides not matched to a gene: 6. Germline V gene lookup returns CDR1 SQVTM and CDR2 ANQGSEA. The CDR3 length is 11 residues.

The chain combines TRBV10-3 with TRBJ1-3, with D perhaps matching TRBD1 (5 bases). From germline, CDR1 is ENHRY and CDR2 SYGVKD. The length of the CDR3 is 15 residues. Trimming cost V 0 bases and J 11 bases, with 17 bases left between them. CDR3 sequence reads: CAISESVQGLFPIYF. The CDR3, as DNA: TGTGCCATCAGTGAGTCGGTTCAGGGACTCTTCCCCATATATTTT.

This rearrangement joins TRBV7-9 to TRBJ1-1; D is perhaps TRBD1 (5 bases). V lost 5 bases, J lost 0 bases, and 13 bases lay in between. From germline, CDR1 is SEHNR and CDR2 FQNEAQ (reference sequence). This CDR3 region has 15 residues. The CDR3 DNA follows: TGTGCCAGCAGCCCCTTACAGGTGATGAACACTGAAGCTTTCTTT. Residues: CASSPLQVMNTEAFF.

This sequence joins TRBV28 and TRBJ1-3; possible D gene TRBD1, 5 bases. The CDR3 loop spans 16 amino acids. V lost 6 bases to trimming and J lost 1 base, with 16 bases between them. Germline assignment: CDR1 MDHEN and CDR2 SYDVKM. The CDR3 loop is CASSPGGSSSGNTIYF. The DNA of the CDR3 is TGTGCCAGCAGCCCGGGGGGGTCCAGTTCTGGAAACACCATATATTTT.

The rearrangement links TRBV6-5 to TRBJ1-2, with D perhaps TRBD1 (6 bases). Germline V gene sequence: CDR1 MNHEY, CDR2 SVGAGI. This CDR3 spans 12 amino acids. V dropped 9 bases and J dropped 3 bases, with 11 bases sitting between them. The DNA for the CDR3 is TGTGCCAGTGGACAGCCTTACTATGGCTACACCTTC. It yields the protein CASGQPYYGYTF.

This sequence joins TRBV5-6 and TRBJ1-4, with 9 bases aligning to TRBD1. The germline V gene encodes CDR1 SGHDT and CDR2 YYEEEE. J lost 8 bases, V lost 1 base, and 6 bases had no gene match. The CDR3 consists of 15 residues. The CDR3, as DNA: TGTGCCAGCAGCTTGTTGGGACAGGGTGGAGAAAAACTGTTTTTT. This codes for CASSLLGQGGEKLFF. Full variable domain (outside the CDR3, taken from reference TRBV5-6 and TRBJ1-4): DAGVTQSPTHLIKTRGQQVTLRCSPKSGHDTVSWYQQALGQGPQFIFQYYEEEERQRGNFPDRFSGHQFPNYSSELNVNALLLGDSALYLCASSLLGQGGEKLFFGSGTQLSVL.

CDR3 residues: CASSFTPTGSPRGANVLTF. CDR3 sequence (DNA): TGCGCCAGCAGCTTTACACCGACCGGGAGCCCGAGAGGGGCCAACGTCCTGACTTTC. The chain uses TRBV5-1 and TRBJ2-6, with D possibly TRBD2 on 6 matching bases. The CDR3 consists of 19 residues. Germline V gene sequence: CDR1 SGHRS, CDR2 YFSETQ. Trimming removed 2 bases from V and 4 bases from J, with 22 bases in between.

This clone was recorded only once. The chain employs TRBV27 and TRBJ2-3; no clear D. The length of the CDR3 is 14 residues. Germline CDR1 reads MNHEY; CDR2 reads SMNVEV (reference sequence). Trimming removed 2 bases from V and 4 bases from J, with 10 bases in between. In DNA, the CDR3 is TGTGCCAGCAGTTTAATTCTCAGCCCAGATACGCAGTATTTT. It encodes CASSLILSPDTQYF.